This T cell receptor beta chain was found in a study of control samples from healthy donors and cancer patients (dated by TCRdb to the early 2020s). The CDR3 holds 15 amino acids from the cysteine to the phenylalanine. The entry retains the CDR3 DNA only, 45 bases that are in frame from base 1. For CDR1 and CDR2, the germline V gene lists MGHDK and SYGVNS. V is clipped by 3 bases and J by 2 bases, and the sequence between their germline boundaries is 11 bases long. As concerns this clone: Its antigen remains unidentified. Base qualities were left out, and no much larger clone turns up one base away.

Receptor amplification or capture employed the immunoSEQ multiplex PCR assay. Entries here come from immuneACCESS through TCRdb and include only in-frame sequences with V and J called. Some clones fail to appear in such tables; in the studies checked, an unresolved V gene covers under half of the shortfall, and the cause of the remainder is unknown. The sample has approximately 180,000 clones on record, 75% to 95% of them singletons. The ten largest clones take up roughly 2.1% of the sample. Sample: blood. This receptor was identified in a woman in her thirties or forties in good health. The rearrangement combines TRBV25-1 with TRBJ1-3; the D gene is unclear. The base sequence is TGTGCCAGCAGTGACCCCCGGTGGCCTGGAAACACCATATATTTT. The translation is CASSDPRWPGNTIYF. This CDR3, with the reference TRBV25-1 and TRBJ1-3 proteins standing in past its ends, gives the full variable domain EADIYQTPRYLVIGTGKKITLECSQTMGHDKMYWYQQDPGMELHLIHYSYGVNSTEKGDLSSESTVSRIRTEHFPLTLESARPSHTSQYLCASSDPRWPGNTIYFGEGSWLTVV.